The rows below give T cell receptor beta chains drawn from one sample of a study of neoadjuvant nivolumab and ipilimumab in lung cancer. Clones were read by immunoSEQ multiplex PCR, and TCRdb kept only the in-frame ones, dropping some. Of some 8,100 clones listed, roughly 83% were seen once; the top ten hold about 6.7%. Sequenced here: adjacent normal lung tissue, sampled after neoadjuvant nivolumab, alone or with ipilimumab, at or shortly before surgery. All receptors derive from an adult with non-small cell lung cancer. Both conserved end residues are part of each CDR3. D genes are given only for firm matches. A clone size is listed for some rows: how often the clone was seen (once, few, many), or a class if it is expanded.

D | length | J | size | V | CDR3 | DNA
- | 14 | TRBJ2-7 | - | TRBV9 | CASSPDWVSYEQYF | TGTGCCAGCAGCCCCGATTGGGTCTCCTACGAGCAGTACTTC
TRBD2 | 16 | TRBJ2-1 | - | TRBV25-1 | CASSDPSGGAHNEQFF | TGTGCCAGCAGTGATCCCAGCGGGGGGGCCCACAATGAGCAGTTCTTC
- | 14 | TRBJ1-1 | once | TRBV13 | CASSLDQGRTEAFF | TGTGCCAGCAGCTTAGATCAGGGTCGGACTGAAGCTTTCTTT
- | 14 | TRBJ2-7 | once | TRBV6-5 | CASSPPGLSYEQYF | TGTGCCAGCAGTCCCCCAGGGTTGAGCTACGAGCAGTACTTC
- | 12 | TRBJ1-2 | - | TRBV5-1 | CASSSGAPGYTF | TGCGCCAGCAGCTCCGGGGCGCCGGGCTACACCTTC
TRBD2 | 16 | TRBJ2-1 | once | TRBV5-6 | CASSSSGGSPYNEQFF | TGTGCCAGCAGCTCTAGCGGGGGGAGTCCCTACAATGAGCAGTTCTTC
TRBD1 | 15 | TRBJ1-2 | - | TRBV11-2 | CASSSSRTGVYGYTF | TGTGCCAGCAGCTCATCCCGGACAGGGGTCTATGGCTACACCTTC
TRBD1 | 13 | TRBJ2-7 | - | TRBV5-4 | CASRRTGSYEQYF | TGTGCCAGCAGAAGGACAGGGTCCTACGAGCAGTACTTC
- | 12 | TRBJ1-1 | - | TRBV27 | CASSTSNTEAFF | TGTGCCAGCAGCACATCGAACACTGAAGCTTTCTTT
- | 14 | TRBJ2-7 | - | TRBV6-5 | CASSSYLDSYEQYF | TGTGCCAGCAGTTCTTACCTGGACAGCTACGAGCAGTACTTC
- | 13 | TRBJ1-6 | few | TRBV14 | CASSQEPGTPLHF | TGTGCCAGCAGCCAAGAACCGGGGACACCCCTCCACTTT
- | 14 | TRBJ1-2 | few | TRBV10-2 | CASSDWQSGYGYTF | TGCGCCAGCAGTGACTGGCAAAGTGGCTATGGCTACACCTTC
TRBD2 | 17 | TRBJ2-4 | - | TRBV15 | CATSEGLAGRAKNIQYF | TGTGCCACCAGCGAAGGACTAGCGGGGAGAGCCAAAAACATTCAGTACTTC
- | 15 | TRBJ1-5 | - | TRBV6-5 | CASSPDSHSNQPQHF | TGTGCCAGCAGTCCGGACAGCCATAGCAATCAGCCCCAGCATTTT
- | 13 | TRBJ2-7 | - | TRBV2 | CASSDQRTYEQYF | TGTGCCAGCAGTGACCAGCGCACCTACGAGCAGTACTTC
- | 13 | TRBJ1-1 | - | TRBV19 | CAVQRNPWTEAFF | TGTGCCGTCCAAAGGAACCCGTGGACTGAAGCTTTCTTT
- | 12 | TRBJ2-7 | - | TRBV18 | CASSSAELEQYF | TGTGCCAGCTCATCCGCCGAGCTCGAGCAGTACTTC
- | 17 | TRBJ1-3 | - | TRBV10-2 | CASSESAGQSSGNTIYF | TGCGCCAGCAGTGAGTCCGCGGGACAAAGCTCTGGAAACACCATATATTTT
TRBD1 | 13 | TRBJ1-1 | - | TRBV2 | CASSPRGRGEAFF | TGTGCCAGCAGTCCCAGGGGGCGCGGTGAAGCTTTCTTT
- | 14 | TRBJ1-5 | - | TRBV25-1 | CASTPWGINQPQHF | TGTGCCAGCACTCCTTGGGGAATCAATCAGCCCCAGCATTTT
- | 13 | TRBJ2-5 | - | TRBV6-1 | CASSRMGQETQYF | TGTGCCAGCAGCCGGATGGGGCAAGAGACCCAGTACTTC
TRBD1 | 16 | TRBJ1-6 | - | TRBV10-3 | CAISEDPGGYNSPLHF | TGTGCCATCAGTGAGGATCCAGGGGGATATAATTCACCCCTCCACTTT
- | 16 | TRBJ1-5 | few | TRBV10-3 | CAISESMAGDYQPQHF | TGTGCCATCAGTGAGTCGATGGCAGGGGACTATCAGCCCCAGCATTTT
TRBD2 | 17 | TRBJ2-7 | - | TRBV5-1 | CASSPSGTSGGRYEQYF | TGCGCCAGCAGCCCATCCGGGACTAGCGGGGGGAGGTACGAGCAGTACTTC
- | 14 | TRBJ1-1 | few | TRBV19 | CASSIGIGTGEAFF | TGTGCCAGTAGTATAGGGATTGGAACAGGCGAAGCTTTCTTT
TRBD2 | 20 | TRBJ2-3 | - | TRBV4-2 | CASSQDRLAGGLTSTDTQYF | TGTGCCAGCAGCCAAGATCGGCTAGCGGGGGGCCTCACCAGCACAGATACGCAGTATTTT
TRBD2 | 15 | TRBJ2-5 | - | TRBV2 | CASTGTSGEVETQYF | TGTGCCAGCACCGGGACTAGCGGGGAGGTGGAGACCCAGTACTTC
- | 14 | TRBJ2-5 | once | TRBV18 | CASSPTPGGETQYF | TGTGCCAGCTCACCTACCCCGGGCGGAGAGACCCAGTACTTC
- | 15 | TRBJ1-6 | - | TRBV5-1 | CASSTGGSDNSPLHF | TGCGCCAGCAGCACGGGGGGGAGCGATAATTCACCCCTCCACTTT